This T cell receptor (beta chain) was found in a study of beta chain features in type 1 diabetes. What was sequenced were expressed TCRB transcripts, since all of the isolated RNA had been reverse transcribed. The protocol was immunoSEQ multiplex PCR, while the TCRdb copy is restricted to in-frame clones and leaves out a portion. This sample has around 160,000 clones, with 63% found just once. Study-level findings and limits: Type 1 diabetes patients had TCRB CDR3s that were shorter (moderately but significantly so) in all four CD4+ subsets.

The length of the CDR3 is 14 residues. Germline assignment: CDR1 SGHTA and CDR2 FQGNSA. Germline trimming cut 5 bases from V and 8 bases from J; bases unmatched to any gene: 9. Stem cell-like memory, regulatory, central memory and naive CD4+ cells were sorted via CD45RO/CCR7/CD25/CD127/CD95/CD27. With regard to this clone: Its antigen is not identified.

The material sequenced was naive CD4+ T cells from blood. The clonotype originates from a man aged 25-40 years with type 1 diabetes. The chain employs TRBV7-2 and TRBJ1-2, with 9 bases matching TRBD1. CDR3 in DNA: TGTGCCAGCAGCCCGGGACAGGGAAGGCTAGGCTACACCTTC. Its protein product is CASSPGQGRLGYTF.